These T cell receptor beta chains were read from a single sample in a study of blood T cell repertoires in COVID-19. The assay was immunoSEQ multiplex PCR, and TCRdb's table has in-frame clones only and misses some. Among 150,000 to 200,000 clones, 85% to 95% were seen once, and the ten largest hold roughly 5%. The source material was peripheral blood. These receptors all come from a woman aged 50 to 60 with acute or convalescent COVID-19. CDR3s include the opening cysteine and the closing phenylalanine or tryptophan. The order of the fields is V gene, J gene, D gene, clone size, CDR3 protein, CDR3 DNA. The D gene is left open where the match is weak. Clone size, where shown, is once, few, many, or a class for clones that have expanded.

V gene: TRBV5-4
J gene: TRBJ2-3
D gene: TRBD1
clone size: -
CDR3 protein: CASSLRQGATDTQYF
CDR3 DNA: TGTGCCAGCAGCCTACGGCAGGGGGCGACAGATACGCAGTATTTT

V gene: TRBV5-1
J gene: TRBJ2-3
D gene: -
clone size: -
CDR3 protein: CASSLVLQDPRDTQYF
CDR3 DNA: TGCGCCAGCAGCTTGGTCCTACAGGACCCCAGGGATACGCAGTATTTT

V gene: TRBV12-3/TRBV12-4
J gene: TRBJ2-5
D gene: -
clone size: -
CDR3 protein: CASSLRRRETQYF
CDR3 DNA: TGTGCCAGCAGTTTACGCAGGAGGGAGACCCAGTACTTC

V gene: TRBV6-6
J gene: TRBJ1-6
D gene: -
clone size: -
CDR3 protein: CASSYPSTGDSPLHF
CDR3 DNA: TGTGCCAGCAGTTACCCTTCGACAGGTGATTCACCCCTCCACTTT

V gene: TRBV7-8
J gene: TRBJ1-5
D gene: -
clone size: -
CDR3 protein: CASSSGFYSNQPQHF
CDR3 DNA: TGTGCCAGCAGCTCCGGGTTCTATAGCAATCAGCCCCAGCATTTT

V gene: TRBV20-1
J gene: TRBJ2-5
D gene: -
clone size: -
CDR3 protein: CSASGPGVGQYF
CDR3 DNA: TGCAGTGCTAGTGGGCCCGGGGTCGGCCAGTACTTC

V gene: TRBV2
J gene: TRBJ1-6
D gene: -
clone size: -
CDR3 protein: CASTPGASPLHF
CDR3 DNA: TGTGCCAGCACACCAGGGGCCTCACCCCTCCACTTT

V gene: TRBV12-3/TRBV12-4
J gene: TRBJ2-2
D gene: -
clone size: once
CDR3 protein: CASSLQGNGELFF
CDR3 DNA: TGTGCCAGCAGTTTGCAGGGGAACGGGGAGCTGTTTTTT

V gene: TRBV4-3
J gene: TRBJ1-2
D gene: TRBD1
clone size: -
CDR3 protein: CASSPNQGQVHFYGYTF
CDR3 DNA: TGCGCCAGCAGCCCGAACCAGGGACAGGTCCATTTCTATGGCTACACCTTC

V gene: TRBV28
J gene: TRBJ2-4
D gene: -
clone size: -
CDR3 protein: CASSRRGIQYF
CDR3 DNA: TGTGCCAGCAGTCGAAGGGGGATTCAGTACTTC

V gene: TRBV4-3
J gene: TRBJ1-3
D gene: -
clone size: -
CDR3 protein: CASSSVEVGNTIYF
CDR3 DNA: TGCGCCAGCAGCTCGGTGGAGGTTGGAAACACCATATATTTT

V gene: TRBV7-8
J gene: TRBJ1-5
D gene: TRBD1
clone size: -
CDR3 protein: CASSWDRLGNQPQHF
CDR3 DNA: TGTGCCAGCAGCTGGGACAGGTTGGGCAATCAGCCCCAGCATTTT

V gene: TRBV27
J gene: TRBJ1-1
D gene: -
clone size: -
CDR3 protein: CASSLTGHNTEAFF
CDR3 DNA: TGTGCCAGCAGTTTAACGGGACACAACACTGAAGCTTTCTTT

V gene: TRBV28
J gene: TRBJ2-2
D gene: TRBD1
clone size: -
CDR3 protein: CASSTTGETGELFF
CDR3 DNA: TGTGCCAGCAGTACCACAGGGGAGACCGGGGAGCTGTTTTTT

V gene: TRBV19
J gene: TRBJ1-1
D gene: TRBD1
clone size: -
CDR3 protein: CASSSSGGGDTEAFF
CDR3 DNA: TGTGCCAGTAGTAGTTCAGGGGGCGGGGACACTGAAGCTTTCTTT

V gene: TRBV10-1
J gene: TRBJ2-5
D gene: -
clone size: -
CDR3 protein: CASSESTGRLGETQYF
CDR3 DNA: TGCGCCAGCAGTGAGTCGACAGGGAGGTTGGGGGAGACCCAGTACTTC

V gene: TRBV7-3
J gene: TRBJ2-5
D gene: TRBD1
clone size: once
CDR3 protein: CASSSGQGVQETQYF
CDR3 DNA: TGTGCCAGCAGCTCGGGACAGGGGGTCCAAGAGACCCAGTACTTC